This TCR beta chain comes out of a study of OX40 agonist ivuxolimab in advanced cancers. On the study more broadly: Two patients with cutaneous melanoma and one with hepatocellular carcinoma, three in total, showed partial responses.

It was autoimmune disease history or systemic immunosuppression that excluded patients. Collection of blood occurred at baseline, at cycle 4 day 1, and at cycle 7 day 1. The CDR3 is 13 residues long. Germline V lookup: CDR1 SGHDT, CDR2 YYEEEE. The V and J ends lost 5 bases and 6 bases, in that order; junction bases with no gene match: 1. TCRdb keeps only in-frame clones here, not all; method: immunoSEQ multiplex PCR. The table shows some 42,000 clones, with 70% to 90% occurring only once. This clone was detected only a few times. The antigen remains unidentified. Regarding the study as a whole: The CD4+ and CD8+ T cells in the blood had expanded clonally by week 6 at 0.1 to 3.0 mg/kg.

The chain recombines TRBV5-6 with TRBJ2-1; 11 bases agree with TRBD2. The TCR comes from an adult with an advanced solid tumor such as melanoma, head and neck, liver or kidney cancer. The sample here was CD4+ or CD8+ T cells sorted from blood, taken in a trial of the OX40 agonist ivuxolimab. In DNA, the CDR3 is TGTGCCAGCAGTAGCGGGAGGGTCAATGAGCAGTTCTTC. Its translation: CASSSGRVNEQFF. The variable domain in full, with the rest retrieved from reference TRBV5-6 and TRBJ2-1, is DAGVTQSPTHLIKTRGQQVTLRCSPKSGHDTVSWYQQALGQGPQFIFQYYEEEERQRGNFPDRFSGHQFPNYSSELNVNALLLGDSALYLCASSSGRVNEQFFGPGTRLTVL.